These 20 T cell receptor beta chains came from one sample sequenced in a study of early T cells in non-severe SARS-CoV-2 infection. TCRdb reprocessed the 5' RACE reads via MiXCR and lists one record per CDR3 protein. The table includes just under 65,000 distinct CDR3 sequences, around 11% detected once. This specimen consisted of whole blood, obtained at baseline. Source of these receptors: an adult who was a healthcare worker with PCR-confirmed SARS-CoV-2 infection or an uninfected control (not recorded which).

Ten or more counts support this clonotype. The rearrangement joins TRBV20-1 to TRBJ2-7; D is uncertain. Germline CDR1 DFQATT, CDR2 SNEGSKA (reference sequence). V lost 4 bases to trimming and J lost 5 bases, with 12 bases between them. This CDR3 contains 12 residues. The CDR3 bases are TGCAGTGCTAACCGGCAGGCCAACGAGCAGTACTTC. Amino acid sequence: CSANRQANEQYF.

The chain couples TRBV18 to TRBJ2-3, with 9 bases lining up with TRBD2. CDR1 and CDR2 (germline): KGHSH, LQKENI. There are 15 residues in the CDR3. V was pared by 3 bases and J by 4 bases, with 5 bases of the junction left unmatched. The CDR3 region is CASSPLAGQADTQYF. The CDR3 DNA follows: TGTGCCAGCTCACCCCTAGCGGGGCAGGCAGATACGCAGTATTTT.

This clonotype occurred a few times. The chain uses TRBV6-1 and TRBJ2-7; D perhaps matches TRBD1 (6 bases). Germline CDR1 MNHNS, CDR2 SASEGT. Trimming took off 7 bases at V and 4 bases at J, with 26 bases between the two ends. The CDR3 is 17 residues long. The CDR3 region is CASTIASGTSNGYEQYF. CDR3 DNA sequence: TGTGCCAGCACTATAGCGTCCGGGACAAGCAACGGGTACGAGCAGTACTTC.

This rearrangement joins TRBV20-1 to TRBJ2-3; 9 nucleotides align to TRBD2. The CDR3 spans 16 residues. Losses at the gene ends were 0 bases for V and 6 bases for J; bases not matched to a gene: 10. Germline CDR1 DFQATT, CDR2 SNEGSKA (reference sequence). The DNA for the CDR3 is TGCAGTGCTAGAGATCTAGCGCTAGCGGGGAGGGATACGCAGTATTTT. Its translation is CSARDLALAGRDTQYF.

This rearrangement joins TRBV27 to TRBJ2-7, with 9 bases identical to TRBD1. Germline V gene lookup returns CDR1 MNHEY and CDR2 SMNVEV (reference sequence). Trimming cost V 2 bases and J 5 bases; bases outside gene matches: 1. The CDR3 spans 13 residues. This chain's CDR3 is CASSLDRGNEQYF. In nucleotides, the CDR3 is TGTGCCAGCAGTTTAGACAGGGGGAACGAGCAGTACTTC.

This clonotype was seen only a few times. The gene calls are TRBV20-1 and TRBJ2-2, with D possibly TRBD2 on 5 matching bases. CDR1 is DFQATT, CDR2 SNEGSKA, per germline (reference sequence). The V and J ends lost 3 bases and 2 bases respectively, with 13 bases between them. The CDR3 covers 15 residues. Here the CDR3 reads CSARGRRSNTGELFF. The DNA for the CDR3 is TGCAGTGCTAGGGGCAGGAGGAGTAACACCGGGGAGCTGTTTTTT.

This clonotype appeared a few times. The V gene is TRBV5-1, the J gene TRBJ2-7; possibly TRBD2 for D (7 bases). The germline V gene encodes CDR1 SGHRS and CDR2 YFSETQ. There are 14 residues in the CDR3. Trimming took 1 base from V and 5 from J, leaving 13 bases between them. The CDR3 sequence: CASSLRGAEDEQYF. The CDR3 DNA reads TGCGCCAGCAGCTTGCGGGGGGCCGAAGACGAGCAGTACTTC.

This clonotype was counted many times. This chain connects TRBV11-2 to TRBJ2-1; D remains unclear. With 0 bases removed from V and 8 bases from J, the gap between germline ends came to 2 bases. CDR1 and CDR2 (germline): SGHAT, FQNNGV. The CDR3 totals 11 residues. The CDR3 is CASSLEHEQFF. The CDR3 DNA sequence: TGTGCCAGCAGCTTAGAGCATGAGCAGTTCTTC.

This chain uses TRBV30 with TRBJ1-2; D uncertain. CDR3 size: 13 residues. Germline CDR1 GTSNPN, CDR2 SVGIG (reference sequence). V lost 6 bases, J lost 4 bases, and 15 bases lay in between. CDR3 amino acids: CACSLVAGYGYTF. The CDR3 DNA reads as TGTGCCTGCAGTCTAGTCGCCGGCTATGGCTACACCTTC.

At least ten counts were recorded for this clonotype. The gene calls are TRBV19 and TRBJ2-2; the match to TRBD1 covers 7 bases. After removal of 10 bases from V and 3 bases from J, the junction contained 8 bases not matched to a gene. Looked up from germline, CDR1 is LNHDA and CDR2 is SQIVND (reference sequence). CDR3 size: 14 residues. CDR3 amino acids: CAIKPGQYTGELFF. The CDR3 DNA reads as TGTGCCATTAAGCCGGGACAGTACACCGGGGAGCTGTTTTTT.

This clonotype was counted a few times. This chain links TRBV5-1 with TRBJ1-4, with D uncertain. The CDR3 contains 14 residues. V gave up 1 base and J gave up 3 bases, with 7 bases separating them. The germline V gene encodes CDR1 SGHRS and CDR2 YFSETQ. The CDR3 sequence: CASSLSPSNEKLFF. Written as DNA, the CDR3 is TGCGCCAGCAGCTTGTCTCCTTCTAATGAAAAACTGTTTTTT.

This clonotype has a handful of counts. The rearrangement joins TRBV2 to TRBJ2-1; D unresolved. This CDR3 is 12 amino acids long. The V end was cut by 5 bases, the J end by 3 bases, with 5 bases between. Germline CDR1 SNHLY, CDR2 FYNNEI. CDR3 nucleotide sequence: TGTGCCAGCAGTCCGGGCTACAATGAGCAGTTCTTC. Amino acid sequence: CASSPGYNEQFF.

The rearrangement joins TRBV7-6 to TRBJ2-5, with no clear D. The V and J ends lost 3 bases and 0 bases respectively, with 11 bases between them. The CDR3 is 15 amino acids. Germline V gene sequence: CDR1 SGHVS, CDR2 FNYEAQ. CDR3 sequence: CASSFLEAYQETQYF. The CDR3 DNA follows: TGTGCCAGCAGCTTCCTTGAGGCGTACCAAGAGACCCAGTACTTC.

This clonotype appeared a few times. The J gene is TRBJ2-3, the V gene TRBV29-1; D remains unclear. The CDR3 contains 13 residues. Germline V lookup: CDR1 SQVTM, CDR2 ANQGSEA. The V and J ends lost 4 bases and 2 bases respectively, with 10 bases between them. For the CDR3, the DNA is TGCAGCGTTGGTGGGGTGTTCACAGATACGCAGTATTTT. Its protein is CSVGGVFTDTQYF.

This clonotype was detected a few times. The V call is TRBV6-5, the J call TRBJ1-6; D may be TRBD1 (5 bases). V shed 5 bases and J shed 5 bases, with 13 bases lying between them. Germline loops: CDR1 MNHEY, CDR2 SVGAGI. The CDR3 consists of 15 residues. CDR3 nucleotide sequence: TGTGCCAGCAGTCGGGGGAGCCTTGATAATTCACCCCTCCACTTT. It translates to CASSRGSLDNSPLHF.

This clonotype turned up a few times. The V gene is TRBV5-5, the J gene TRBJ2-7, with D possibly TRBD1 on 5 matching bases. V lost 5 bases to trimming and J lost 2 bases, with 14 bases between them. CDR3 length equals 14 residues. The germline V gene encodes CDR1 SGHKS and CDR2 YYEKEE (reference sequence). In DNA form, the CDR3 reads TGTGCCAGCAGTCAAGGGGTTTCGGCCTACGAGCAGTACTTC. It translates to CASSQGVSAYEQYF. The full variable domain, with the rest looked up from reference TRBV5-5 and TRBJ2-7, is DAGVTQSPTHLIKTRGQQVTLRCSPISGHKSVSWYQQVLGQGPQFIFQYYEKEERGRGNFPDRFSARQFPNYSSELNVNALLLGDSALYLCASSQGVSAYEQYFGPGTRLTVT.

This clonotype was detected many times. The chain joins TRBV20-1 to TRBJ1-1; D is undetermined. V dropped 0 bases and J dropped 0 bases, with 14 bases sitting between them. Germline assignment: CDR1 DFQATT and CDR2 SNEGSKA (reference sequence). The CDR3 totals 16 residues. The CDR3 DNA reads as TGCAGTGCTAGAGATCAGGCTGTCCTTTTGAACACTGAAGCTTTCTTT. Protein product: CSARDQAVLLNTEAFF.

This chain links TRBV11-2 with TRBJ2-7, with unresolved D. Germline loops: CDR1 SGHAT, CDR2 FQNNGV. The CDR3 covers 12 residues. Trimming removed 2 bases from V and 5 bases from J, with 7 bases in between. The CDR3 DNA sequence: TGTGCCAGCAGCTTATATGGGGACGAGCAGTACTTC. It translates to CASSLYGDEQYF.

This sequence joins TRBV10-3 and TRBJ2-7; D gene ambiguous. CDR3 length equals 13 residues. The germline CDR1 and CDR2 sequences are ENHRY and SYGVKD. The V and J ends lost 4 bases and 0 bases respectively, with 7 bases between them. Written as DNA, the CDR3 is TGTGCCATCAGTGTAGGTGACTCCTACGAGCAGTACTTC. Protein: CAISVGDSYEQYF.

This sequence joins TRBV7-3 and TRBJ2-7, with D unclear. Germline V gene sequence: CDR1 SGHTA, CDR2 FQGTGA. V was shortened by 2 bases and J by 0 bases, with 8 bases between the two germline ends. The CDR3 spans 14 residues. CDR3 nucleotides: TGTGCCAGCAGCTTACTTCCGAGCTCCTACGAGCAGTACTTC. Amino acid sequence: CASSLLPSSYEQYF. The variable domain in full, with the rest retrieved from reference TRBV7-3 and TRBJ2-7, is GAGVSQTPSNKVTEKGKYVELRCDPISGHTALYWYRQSLGQGPEFLIYFQGTGAADDSGLPNDRFFAVRPEGSVSTLKIQRTERGDSAVYLCASSLLPSSYEQYFGPGTRLTVT.